This T cell receptor (beta chain) was identified during a study of cytomegalovirus exposure and HLA in healthy donors. Study outcomes and limitations: The analysis excluded some indistinguishable V segments, including TRBV6-2 and TRBV6-3. The productive fraction for most TCR beta V segments was about 90% or about 30% in an earlier analysis.

Note on this clone: What it recognizes is unknown.

This CDR3 is 16 amino acids long. V was pared by 2 bases and J by 10 bases, with 9 bases of the junction left unmatched. CDR1 is SGHVS, CDR2 FQNEAQ, per germline. The PCR contained 60 Vbeta and 13 Jbeta primers. TCRdb keeps only in-frame clones here, not all; method: immunoSEQ multiplex PCR. The top ten hold over 10% of the sample, which has some 170,000 clones, roughly 79% seen once. The clonotype comes from a woman in her 50s in good health and CMV-seronegative. Sequenced material: PBMCs. J is TRBJ1-6 and V is TRBV7-8, with 9 bases aligning to TRBD1. The chain's CDR3 is CASSLSDRGRLSPLHF. In DNA, the CDR3 is TGTGCCAGCAGCTTAAGCGACAGGGGGAGACTCTCACCCCTCCACTTT.